This entry lists 21 T cell receptor beta chains sequenced from one sample in a study of cytomegalovirus exposure and HLA in healthy donors. PCR amplification relied on 60 Vbeta primers (plus 13 Jbeta primers). Here immunoSEQ multiplex PCR was the method, and the copy in TCRdb shows in-frame clones only, minus some. The table includes about 130,000 clones, around 80% detected once. Sample: PBMCs. All receptors derive from a man aged 25 to 40 in good health and CMV-seropositive.

The chain recombines TRBV19 with TRBJ2-7, with a weak D call TRBD2 (6 bases). Trimming pared 6 bases from V and 7 bases from J, leaving 19 bases between. CDR1 LNHDA and CDR2 SQIVND come from the germline V gene (reference sequence). This CDR3 region has 14 residues. The CDR3 loop reads CASSPSGSLWEQYF. The CDR3 bases are TGTGCCAGTAGCCCTTCCGGGAGCCTCTGGGAGCAGTACTTC.

This chain joins TRBV5-6 and TRBJ2-3; D is possibly TRBD2 (6 bases). Trimming removed 4 bases from V and 1 base from J, with 10 bases in between. The CDR3 spans 14 residues. Germline-derived CDR1 and CDR2 are SGHDT and YYEEEE. CDR3 nucleotide sequence: TGTGCCAGCAGCAAGGAGGGCCGCACAGATACGCAGTATTTT. It yields the protein CASSKEGRTDTQYF.

The chain joins TRBV5-4 to TRBJ2-5, with 10 nucleotides matching TRBD2. This CDR3 comprises 14 residues. With 7 bases clipped from V and 5 bases from J, the junction kept 8 bases outside the gene matches. CDR1 SGHNT and CDR2 YYREEE come from the germline V gene (reference sequence). Here the CDR3 reads CASYQREGVETQYF. CDR3 nucleotide sequence: TGTGCCAGCTACCAGCGGGAGGGTGTGGAGACCCAGTACTTC.

The CDR3 spells CASSYKRTYNEQFF. As DNA, the CDR3 is TGTGCCAGCAGTTATAAGCGAACCTACAATGAGCAGTTCTTC. V and J are TRBV6-5 and TRBJ2-1; D call uncertain. The CDR3 runs 14 residues. In germline, CDR1 is MNHEY, CDR2 SVGAGI. V was cut by 3 bases and J by 2 bases, with 8 bases left in between.

The genes are TRBV9 and TRBJ2-5; 9 bases fit TRBD1. The end of the DNA is better explained by TRBJ2-7, so the J call may be wrong. Germline CDR1 and CDR2: SGDLS and YYNGEE. CDR3 length equals 15 residues. The CDR3 DNA sequence: TGTGCCAGCAGCGTAGGAGGGACAGGGAACTACGAGCAGTACTTC. Translation: CASSVGGTGNYEQYF.

The chain recombines TRBV7-9 with TRBJ2-7, with 7 bases identical to TRBD1. From germline, CDR1 is SEHNR and CDR2 FQNEAQ (reference sequence). The CDR3 is 13 residues long. V lost 4 bases to trimming and J lost 2 bases; unmatched junction nucleotides: 2. The CDR3 DNA reads as TGTGCCAGCAGCTACGGACAGGCCTACGAGCAGTACTTC. This codes for CASSYGQAYEQYF.

This clone showed up just a few times. The V and J genes are TRBV14 and TRBJ2-1; TRBD2 is a possible D gene (5 bases). The CDR3 sequence is 14 residues long. In germline, CDR1 is SGHDN, CDR2 FVKESK. V was shortened by 1 base and J by 4 bases, with 8 bases between the two germline ends. The CDR3 spells CASSQGGPYNEQFF. CDR3 sequence (DNA): TGTGCCAGCAGCCAAGGAGGGCCATACAATGAGCAGTTCTTC.

This sequence joins TRBV6-5 and TRBJ2-7; tentatively, D is TRBD2 (6 bases). The CDR3 runs 14 residues. Trimming took 0 bases from V and 4 from J, leaving 10 bases between them. Germline V lookup: CDR1 MNHEY, CDR2 SVGAGI. The CDR3 reads CASSYSEGSYEQYF. CDR3 bases: TGTGCCAGCAGTTACTCGGAGGGCTCATACGAGCAGTACTTC.

The chain employs TRBV29-1 and TRBJ2-3, with 8 bases identical to TRBD1. V lost 6 bases and J lost 4; bases outside the gene matches: 12. CDR1 is SQVTM and CDR2 is ANQGSEA in the germline V gene. The length of the CDR3 is 15 residues. CDR3 coding DNA: TGCAGCGTGGGCAGAGACAGGGGAGACGCAGATACGCAGTATTTT. Translation: CSVGRDRGDADTQYF.

The V call is TRBV27, the J call TRBJ2-1; 11 positions agree with TRBD1. The CDR3 has 16 residues. V dropped 2 bases and J dropped 7; count of bases not matched to a gene: 7. Germline-derived CDR1 and CDR2 are MNHEY and SMNVEV (reference sequence). The CDR3 DNA follows: TGTGCCAGCAGTTTAGTCGTTGGACAGGGGGCGAATGAGCAGTTCTTC. It specifies CASSLVVGQGANEQFF.

V and J are TRBV7-9 and TRBJ2-7; tentative D call: TRBD2 (6 bases). The CDR3 runs to 14 residues. Germline loops: CDR1 SEHNR, CDR2 FQNEAQ (reference sequence). V dropped 5 bases and J dropped 6 bases, with 17 bases sitting between them. CDR3 coding DNA: TGTGCCAGCAGCCTACGGCGGGGAATCGGCGAGCAGTACTTC. Encoded protein: CASSLRRGIGEQYF.

The gene calls are TRBV6-6 and TRBJ2-7, with D tentatively TRBD2 (6 bases). This CDR3 is 14 amino acids long. Germline V gives CDR1 MNHNY, CDR2 SVGAGI (reference sequence). Trimming removed 9 bases at V and 5 bases at J, with 20 bases between. CDR3 DNA: TGTGCCAGTCAGGGCGTCGGGGGTTTAGACGAGCAGTACTTC. Translated: CASQGVGGLDEQYF.

J is TRBJ1-3 and V is TRBV7-9; TRBD1 is a possible D gene (5 bases). Trimming took off 4 bases at V and 3 bases at J, with 16 bases between the two ends. This CDR3 is 16 amino acids long. Germline V CDR1 and CDR2: SEHNR, FQNEAQ (reference sequence). The CDR3 nucleotides are TGTGCCAGCAGCTCCTACAGGATTTTGGTTGGAAACACCATATATTTT. Translation gives CASSSYRILVGNTIYF.

The chain couples TRBV7-9 to TRBJ2-7; possible D gene TRBD2, 6 bases. V was cut by 4 bases and J by 7 bases, with 17 bases left in between. Germline assignment: CDR1 SEHNR and CDR2 FQNEAQ (reference sequence). The CDR3 covers 14 residues. CDR3 sequence (DNA): TGTGCCAGCAGCTCGGGGACTTCCCCCGGGGAGCAGTACTTC. Residues: CASSSGTSPGEQYF.

The chain combines TRBV11-1 with TRBJ2-7, with TRBD1 matching 9 bases. The CDR3 contains 15 residues. Germline-derived CDR1 and CDR2 are SGHAT and FQDESV (reference sequence). V lost 5 bases to trimming and J lost 0 bases; unmatched junction nucleotides: 5. The CDR3 sequence: CASSHRGLSSYEQYF. The CDR3 region has the DNA TGTGCCAGCAGCCACAGGGGGCTAAGCTCCTACGAGCAGTACTTC.

The CDR3 DNA sequence: TGTGCCAGCAGCTTAGGATGGGGGAGGGGCGGGGAGCTGTTTTTT. Its translation is CASSLGWGRGGELFF. The chain employs TRBV11-2 and TRBJ2-2; 7 bases align to TRBD2. The CDR3 length is 15 residues. Germline CDR1 is SGHAT and CDR2 is FQNNGV. The V gene end was trimmed by 1 base and the J gene end by 7 bases; junction bases not matched to a gene: 6.

The V and J genes are TRBV19 and TRBJ2-4; D unresolved. The length of the CDR3 is 16 residues. Germline V gene sequence: CDR1 LNHDA, CDR2 SQIVND (reference sequence). V was pared by 3 bases and J by 4 bases, with 16 bases between. The CDR3 bases are TGTGCCAGTAGTATTGGAGAGACCAACCCAAAAAACATTCAGTACTTC. Amino acid sequence: CASSIGETNPKNIQYF.

The V call is TRBV18, the J call TRBJ2-3; possibly TRBD2 for D (5 bases). CDR1 is KGHSH and CDR2 is LQKENI in the germline V gene. The CDR3 has 12 amino acids. V gave up 6 bases and J gave up 5 bases, with 9 bases separating them. The CDR3 region has the DNA TGTGCCAGCTCCTATCGGGAAGATACGCAGTATTTT. Translating it yields CASSYREDTQYF.

The rearrangement links TRBV29-1 to TRBJ2-1; 10 bases are shared with TRBD2. CDR1 SQVTM and CDR2 ANQGSEA come from the germline V gene. V lost 1 base and J lost 1; bases outside the gene matches: 4. The CDR3 covers 16 residues. This chain's CDR3 is CSVEGLAGRSYNEQFF. CDR3 sequence (DNA): TGCAGCGTTGAAGGACTAGCGGGCCGTTCCTACAATGAGCAGTTCTTC.

V gene TRBV9 combines with J gene TRBJ2-7; 8 nucleotides agree with TRBD1. Trimming at V came to 1 base and at J to 3 bases, leaving 6 bases not matched to a gene. This CDR3 spans 15 amino acids. The V gene's germline CDR1 is SGDLS and CDR2 YYNGEE. The CDR3 nucleotides read TGTGCCAGCAGCGTAAAGGGGGACAGGTACTACGAGCAGTACTTC. Residues: CASSVKGDRYYEQYF.

V is TRBV6-5 and J is TRBJ2-2; perhaps TRBD1 as D (6 bases). V lost 3 bases to trimming and J lost 1 base, with 9 bases between them. Germline CDR1 and CDR2: MNHEY and SVGAGI. The CDR3 has 15 residues. The CDR3 DNA reads TGTGCCAGCAGTTATGGGACAAGGAACACCGGGGAGCTGTTTTTT. Protein sequence: CASSYGTRNTGELFF.